The sequence of this TCR beta chain was determined in a study of response to subunit inactivated influenza vaccine. Germline V gives CDR1 SQVTM, CDR2 ANQGSEA. The CDR3 sequence is 13 residues long. V lost 6 bases and J 8 bases, leaving 19 bases between the germline ends. TCRdb re-called the RT-PCR reads with MiXCR, one entry per CDR3 protein. The sample includes about 540,000 distinct CDR3 sequences, around 25% of them seen just once. These data also featured in a second study, about T cells expressing NK-cell markers. As that study records: Synthesis of TCR beta cDNA relied on 5'RACE template switching carrying UMIs. Within the sequenced cohort of eight donors, seven exhibited HCMV seropositivity and one was seronegative. T cells sorted in several experiments were restricted to alpha-beta TCR T cells by an anti-gamma-delta TCR antibody. In 6 or 7 donors, dominant NKG2C+ clonotypes were roughly 1.0-7.0% of CD8+ T cells. Several donors likewise had their CD3+CD56-NKG2C+ fraction led by these clonotypes.

The sequencing used CD4+ T cells sorted from PBMCs, collected 11 to 12 days after vaccination. The sequence was collected from a man in his fifties who received an inactivated influenza vaccine. The genes are TRBV29-1 and TRBJ2-5; D might be TRBD1 or TRBD2, each matching 5 bases. The CDR3, as DNA: TGCAGCGTGGACACCCGCGGGCGGCCAACCCAGTACTTC. Amino acids: CSVDTRGRPTQYF.